A single sample gave rise to the 10 T cell receptor beta chains below, sequenced in a study of cytomegalovirus exposure and HLA in healthy donors. Clones were sequenced by immunoSEQ multiplex PCR, and TCRdb holds only the in-frame ones, with some missing. The sample holds about 140,000 clones; 84% are singletons and the top ten take approximately 1.4%. Sequenced: PBMCs. Receptors originate from a woman younger than 45 in good health and CMV-seronegative.

This chain uses TRBV10-3 with TRBJ2-5, with 11 bases lining up with TRBD2. This CDR3 region has 17 residues. The ends lost 3 bases at V and 4 bases at J; junction bases unmatched: 10. Per germline, CDR1 ENHRY and CDR2 SYGVKD. CDR3 sequence: CAISDPVSGGAGETQYF. As DNA, the CDR3 is TGTGCCATCAGTGACCCCGTTAGCGGGGGGGCAGGAGAGACCCAGTACTTC.

The chain is built from TRBV27 and TRBJ2-5; D not resolved. This CDR3 is built from 13 residues. The V and J ends lost 2 bases and 0 bases respectively, with 4 bases between them. Looked up from germline, CDR1 is MNHEY and CDR2 is SMNVEV (reference sequence). In nucleotides, the CDR3 is TGTGCCAGCAGTTTAACATACCAAGAGACCCAGTACTTC. Amino acid sequence: CASSLTYQETQYF.

This clone was detected a few times. The DNA for the CDR3 is TGTGCCAGCCTTTCCGGGCAGGGGGGAACTGAAGCTTTCTTT. It codes for CASLSGQGGTEAFF. The V and J genes are TRBV6-1 and TRBJ1-1; 7 bases are shared with TRBD1. Germline CDR1 MNHNS, CDR2 SASEGT. This CDR3 comprises 14 residues. V was clipped by 8 bases and J by 5 bases; unmatched bases: 11.

The chain uses TRBV6-5 and TRBJ2-3; D perhaps matches TRBD2 (6 bases). Germline CDR1 reads MNHEY; CDR2 reads SVGAGI. This CDR3 is built from 14 residues. Between the trimmed V and J ends, which lost 7 bases and 4 bases, there was a span of 15 bases. The CDR3 DNA sequence: TGTGCCAGCAAGGGATTCGGGACTCCAGATACGCAGTATTTT. Its protein is CASKGFGTPDTQYF.

The CDR3 DNA follows: TGTGCCAGTAGTATTCAGGGGGCAACTGAAGCTTTCTTT. Amino acids: CASSIQGATEAFF. The chain carries TRBV19 and TRBJ1-1, with TRBD1 identical over 8 bases. Trimming removed 3 bases from V and 5 bases from J; junction bases left unmatched: 2. Germline assignment: CDR1 LNHDA and CDR2 SQIVND (reference sequence). This CDR3 comprises 13 residues.

The rearrangement uses TRBV2 and TRBJ2-3; weak D call: TRBD1 (6 bases). The V end lost 9 bases, the J end lost 3 bases, and 19 bases lay between the germline ends. The germline CDR1 and CDR2 sequences are SNHLY and FYNNEI. This CDR3 spans 15 amino acids. The CDR3 loop is CARGKQGMWTDTQYF. CDR3 in DNA: TGTGCCAGGGGGAAACAGGGCATGTGGACAGATACGCAGTATTTT.

The V call is TRBV7-2, the J call TRBJ1-2; 8 bases are shared with TRBD1. The CDR3 sequence is 15 residues long. Trimming removed 4 bases from V and 8 bases from J; junction bases left unmatched: 12. Germline V lookup: CDR1 SGHTA, CDR2 FQGNSA. Here the CDR3 DNA reads TGTGCCAGCAGCTACCAGACAGGGGCCCCTATAGGCTACACCTTC. Amino acids: CASSYQTGAPIGYTF.

This chain uses TRBV7-2 with TRBJ1-2, with D tentatively TRBD1 (5 bases). V dropped 3 bases and J dropped 5 bases, with 7 bases sitting between them. The V gene's germline CDR1 is SGHTA and CDR2 FQGNSA. The length of the CDR3 is 12 residues. The CDR3 protein is CASSFRAYGYTF. CDR3 coding DNA: TGTGCCAGCAGCTTCAGGGCGTATGGCTACACCTTC.

This chain connects TRBV5-6 to TRBJ2-1; TRBD1 might be the D (7 bases). This CDR3 has 17 amino acids. Trimming stripped 0 bases from V and 0 bases from J, with 13 bases between. Germline loops: CDR1 SGHDT, CDR2 YYEEEE. The CDR3 sequence is CASSLGRGQSSYNEQFF. In nucleotides, the CDR3 is TGTGCCAGCAGCTTGGGGCGGGGACAGAGCTCCTACAATGAGCAGTTCTTC.

The rearrangement joins TRBV6-6 to TRBJ1-2; D may be TRBD1 (6 bases). Between the trimmed V and J ends, which lost 2 bases and 5 bases, there was a span of 18 bases. This CDR3 is 16 amino acids long. CDR1 and CDR2 (germline): MNHNY, SVGAGI (reference sequence). The CDR3 coding sequence is TGTGCCAGCAGTTACCCCCCGGGACAAGAAAATTATGGCTACACCTTC. Translating gives CASSYPPGQENYGYTF.